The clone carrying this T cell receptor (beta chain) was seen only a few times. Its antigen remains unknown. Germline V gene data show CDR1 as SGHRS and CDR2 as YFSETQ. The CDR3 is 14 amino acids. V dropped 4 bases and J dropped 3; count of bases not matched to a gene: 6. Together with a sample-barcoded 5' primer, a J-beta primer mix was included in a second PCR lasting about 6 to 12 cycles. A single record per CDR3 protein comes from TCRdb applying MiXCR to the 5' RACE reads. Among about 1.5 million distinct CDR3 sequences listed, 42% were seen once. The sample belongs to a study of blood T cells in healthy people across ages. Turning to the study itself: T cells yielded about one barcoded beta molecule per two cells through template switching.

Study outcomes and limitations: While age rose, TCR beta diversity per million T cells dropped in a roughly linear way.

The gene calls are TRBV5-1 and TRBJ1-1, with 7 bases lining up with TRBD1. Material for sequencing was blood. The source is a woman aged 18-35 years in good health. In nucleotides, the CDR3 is TGCGCCAGCAGCCAGGGGGGCGCGTACACTGAAGCTTTCTTT. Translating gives CASSQGGAYTEAFF.